The 17 T cell receptor beta chains listed next were all sequenced from one sample in a study of blood T cell repertoires in COVID-19 (TCRdb year 2020). Library construction relied on the immunoSEQ multiplex PCR assay. Drawn from immuneACCESS, this table holds only the in-frame rearrangements with V and J called that TCRdb kept. Clones are partly lost; checked studies trace under half to an unresolved V gene and leave the rest unexplained. For this sample there are 250,000 to 300,000 clones; roughly 87% appear just once. The ten largest make up about 2.2% of the sample. Sequenced input: peripheral blood. Receptors were obtained from a woman aged 45-65 years who had recovered from COVID-19.

The gene calls are TRBV5-1 and TRBJ1-2; 8 bases map to TRBD1. The germline V gene encodes CDR1 SGHRS and CDR2 YFSETQ. V was clipped by 5 bases and J by 0 bases; unmatched bases: 6. CDR3 length equals 15 residues. CDR3 bases: TGCGCCAGCAGTCCTACAGGGGGTGCTAACTATGGCTACACCTTC. It yields the protein CASSPTGGANYGYTF.

On this clone: Other DNA sequences in the same sample also yield this CDR3. DNA for the CDR3: TGCGCCAGCAGCCCACAGGGACACTATGGCTACACCTTC. It specifies CASSPQGHYGYTF. The chain recombines TRBV5-1 with TRBJ1-2, with D tentatively TRBD1 (6 bases). The CDR3 extends over 13 amino acids. CDR1 and CDR2 from the germline V gene are SGHRS and YFSETQ. V lost 4 bases, J lost 3 bases, and 10 bases lay in between.

The V call is TRBV9, the J call TRBJ2-6, with 8 bases fitting TRBD1. This CDR3 spans 16 amino acids. Per germline, CDR1 SGDLS and CDR2 YYNGEE. V trimming: 1 base; J trimming: 4 bases; junction bases outside the gene matches: 4. The CDR3 loop reads CASSVRTGTGANVLTF. The CDR3, as DNA: TGTGCCAGCAGCGTACGGACAGGGACCGGGGCCAACGTCCTGACTTTC.

This chain uses TRBV9 with TRBJ2-1; 9 nucleotides line up with TRBD2. J gave up 4 bases and V 4 bases, and 9 bases lay outside the gene matches. Per the germline V gene, CDR1 is SGDLS and CDR2 is YYNGEE. The CDR3 runs 16 residues. CDR3 loop: CASSPRLAGLYNEQFF. In DNA, the CDR3 is TGTGCCAGCAGCCCAAGGCTAGCGGGGCTGTACAATGAGCAGTTCTTC.

The chain joins TRBV2 to TRBJ1-2; 11 positions agree with TRBD1. Unmatched junction bases numbered 10, after V lost 5 bases and J lost 2 bases. The CDR3 totals 17 residues. Germline V gives CDR1 SNHLY, CDR2 FYNNEI. The CDR3 loop reads CASSILPGQGENYGYTF. The CDR3 DNA sequence: TGTGCCAGCAGTATACTCCCGGGACAGGGGGAGAACTATGGCTACACCTTC. Full variable domain (missing parts from reference TRBV2 and TRBJ1-2): EPEVTQTPSHQVTQMGQEVILRCVPISNHLYFYWYRQILGQKVEFLVSFYNNEISEKSEIFDDQFSVERPDGSNFTLKIRSTKLEDSAMYFCASSILPGQGENYGYTFGSGTRLTVV.

V gene TRBV5-6 combines with J gene TRBJ2-7; 12 bases agree with TRBD1. With V trimmed by 4 bases and J by 12 bases, 17 bases remained unmatched. CDR3 length equals 16 residues. From germline, CDR1 is SGHDT and CDR2 YYEEEE. As DNA, the CDR3 is TGTGCCAGCAGCAGAACGGGACAGGGGGCCCCCTTCCCTCCGTACTTC. The encoded protein is CASSRTGQGAPFPPYF.

The chain carries TRBV2 and TRBJ1-2, with D possibly TRBD1 on 5 matching bases. V shed 7 bases and J shed 4 bases, with 13 bases lying between them. In germline, CDR1 is SNHLY, CDR2 FYNNEI. The CDR3 totals 13 residues. CDR3: CASKRGWSYGYTF. As DNA, the CDR3 is TGTGCCAGCAAAAGGGGTTGGAGCTATGGCTACACCTTC.

This clone appeared once. This chain links TRBV29-1 with TRBJ2-6; D gene ambiguous. The CDR3 covers 12 residues. V was pared by 4 bases and J by 2 bases, with 3 bases between. Per germline, CDR1 SQVTM and CDR2 ANQGSEA. The chain's CDR3 is CSVGAGANVLTF. CDR3 coding DNA: TGCAGCGTTGGAGCTGGGGCCAACGTCCTGACTTTC. Full variable domain (outside the CDR3, taken from reference TRBV29-1 and TRBJ2-6): SAVISQKPSRDICQRGTSLTIQCQVDSQVTMMFWYRQQPGQSLTLIATANQGSEATYESGFVIDKFPISRPNLTFSTLTVSNMSPEDSSIYLCSVGAGANVLTFGAGSRLTVL.

The V gene is TRBV7-2, the J gene TRBJ1-5; 7 nucleotides agree with TRBD1. V dropped 4 bases and J dropped 4; count of bases not matched to a gene: 7. Germline CDR1 reads SGHTA; CDR2 reads FQGNSA. The CDR3 length is 15 residues. The CDR3 bases are TGTGCCAGCAGCTCCTCGGACAGGCTAAATCAGCCCCAGCATTTT. This codes for CASSSSDRLNQPQHF.

This chain uses TRBV6-6 with TRBJ2-4, with 7 positions matching TRBD2. The CDR3 extends over 12 amino acids. Germline CDR1 and CDR2: MNHNY and SVGAGI (reference sequence). The J segment lost 14 bases and the V segment lost 6 bases, leaving 10 bases of the junction unmatched. The CDR3 DNA sequence: TGTGCCAGCAGAGAAACTACCGGGAGGAAGTACTTC. Residues: CASRETTGRKYF.

V gene TRBV11-2 combines with J gene TRBJ1-1, with 9 bases matching TRBD1. The V gene's germline CDR1 is SGHAT and CDR2 FQNNGV. The CDR3 length is 12 residues. V gave up 1 base and J gave up 12 bases; unmatched junction bases: 3. In DNA, the CDR3 is TGTGCCAGCAGCTTAGGGACAGGGGCGACTTTCTTT. Protein sequence: CASSLGTGATFF. The entire variable domain, with the rest obtained from reference TRBV11-2 and TRBJ1-1, is as follows: EAGVAQSPRYKIIEKRQSVAFWCNPISGHATLYWYQQILGQGPKLLIQFQNNGVVDDSQLPKDRFSAERLKGVDSTLKIQPAKLEDSAVYLCASSLGTGATFFGQGTRLTVV.

The chain couples TRBV30 to TRBJ2-7; 8 bases fit TRBD2. The CDR3 extends over 15 amino acids. Germline V gives CDR1 GTSNPN, CDR2 SVGIG (reference sequence). V lost 0 bases and J lost 6; bases outside the gene matches: 10. CDR3 region: CAWSVSRGGRSEQYF. Here the CDR3 DNA reads TGTGCCTGGAGTGTAAGTCGGGGGGGCCGGTCCGAGCAGTACTTC.

J is TRBJ1-1 and V is TRBV11-2, with 7 bases that match TRBD1. V was clipped by 5 bases and J by 7 bases; unmatched bases: 7. From germline, CDR1 is SGHAT and CDR2 FQNNGV. The CDR3 is made up of 13 amino acids. CDR3 in amino acids: CASSPTGKYEAFF. The CDR3 DNA reads as TGTGCCAGCAGCCCGACAGGGAAATATGAAGCTTTCTTT.

The V gene is TRBV28, the J gene TRBJ2-3; 11 bases agree with TRBD2. CDR3 length: 16 amino acids. Germline V gene sequence: CDR1 MDHEN, CDR2 SYDVKM. With V trimmed by 7 bases and J by 2 bases, 8 bases remained unmatched. The CDR3 sequence is CASTPGGLAATDTQYF. CDR3 in DNA: TGTGCCAGCACCCCCGGGGGACTAGCGGCCACAGATACGCAGTATTTT.

Only a few counts were recorded for this clone. This chain connects TRBV7-2 to TRBJ2-2; D is ambiguous. V was cut by 0 bases and J by 6 bases, with 14 bases left in between. This CDR3 has 16 amino acids. The germline V gene encodes CDR1 SGHTA and CDR2 FQGNSA. This chain's CDR3 is CASSLAAAPVAGELFF. The DNA for the CDR3 is TGTGCCAGCAGCTTAGCGGCGGCACCTGTAGCCGGGGAGCTGTTTTTT.

The rearrangement joins TRBV5-4 to TRBJ2-3; D is uncertain. The germline V gene has CDR1 SGHNT and CDR2 YYREEE (reference sequence). Trimming removed 4 bases from V and 5 bases from J, with 14 bases in between. The CDR3 spans 14 residues. The CDR3 nucleotides are TGTGCCAGCAGCCCGGCAGGATTTGGAGATACGCAGTATTTT. This sequence encodes CASSPAGFGDTQYF.

The J gene is TRBJ1-5, the V gene TRBV19; 7 positions agree with TRBD1. Looked up from germline, CDR1 is LNHDA and CDR2 is SQIVND (reference sequence). This CDR3 is built from 13 residues. J was trimmed by 11 bases and V by 4 bases; bases with no gene match: 8. This chain's CDR3 is CASSSQGDRSQHF. The CDR3 bases are TGTGCCAGTAGTAGTCAGGGGGATAGGTCCCAGCATTTT.